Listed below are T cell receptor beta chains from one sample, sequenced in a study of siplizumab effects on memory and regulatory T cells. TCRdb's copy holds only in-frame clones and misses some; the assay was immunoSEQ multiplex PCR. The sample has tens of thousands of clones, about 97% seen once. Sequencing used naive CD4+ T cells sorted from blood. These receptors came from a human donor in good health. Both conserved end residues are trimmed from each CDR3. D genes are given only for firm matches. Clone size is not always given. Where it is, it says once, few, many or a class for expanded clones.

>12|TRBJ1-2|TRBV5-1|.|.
ASSLEPGGDGYT
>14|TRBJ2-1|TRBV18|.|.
ASSPPDRSSYNEQF
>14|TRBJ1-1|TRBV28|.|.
ASSSSSLGGGTEAF
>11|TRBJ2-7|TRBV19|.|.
ASSINGGHEQY
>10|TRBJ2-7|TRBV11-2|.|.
ASSRTSYEQY
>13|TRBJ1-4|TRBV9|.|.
ASSGRTGENEKLF
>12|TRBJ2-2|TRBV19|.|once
ASKSVAYTGELF
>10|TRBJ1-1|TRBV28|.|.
ASKRGVTEAF
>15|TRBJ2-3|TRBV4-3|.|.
ASSLRPGVRGTDTQY
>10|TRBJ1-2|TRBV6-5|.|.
ASSNGPGGYT
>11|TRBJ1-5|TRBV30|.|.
AWNRRDDQPQH
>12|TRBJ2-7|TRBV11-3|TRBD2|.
ASSPKGLVGEQY
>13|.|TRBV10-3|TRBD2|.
AISFAAGGSYEQY
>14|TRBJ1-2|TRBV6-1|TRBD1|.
ASSEWDRGLGFGYT
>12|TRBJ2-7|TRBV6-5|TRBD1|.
ASSYAGTGGSKH
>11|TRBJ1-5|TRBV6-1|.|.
ASSEPVGRPQH
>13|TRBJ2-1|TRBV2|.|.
ASSEVSSSYNEQF
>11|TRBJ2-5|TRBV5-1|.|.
ASSLEYQETQY
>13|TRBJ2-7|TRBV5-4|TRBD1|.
ASSSGWQGAYEQY
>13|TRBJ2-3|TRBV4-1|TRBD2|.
ASSQIGLAPDTQY
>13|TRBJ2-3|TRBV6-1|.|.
ASSPAGAGKYTQY
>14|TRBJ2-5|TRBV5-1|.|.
ASSLVIIGGQETQY
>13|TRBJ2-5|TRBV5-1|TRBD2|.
ASSLWTSGRETQY
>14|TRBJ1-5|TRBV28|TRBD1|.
ASTFPDRGRGQPQH
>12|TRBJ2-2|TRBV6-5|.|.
ASSPGTSTGELF
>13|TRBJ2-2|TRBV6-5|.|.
ASSQNRVSGGELF
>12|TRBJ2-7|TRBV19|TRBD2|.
ASSIGLATGEQY
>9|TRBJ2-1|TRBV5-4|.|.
ASSSTNEQF
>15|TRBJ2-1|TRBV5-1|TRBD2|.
ASSLGTSGTIYNEQF
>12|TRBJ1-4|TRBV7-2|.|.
ASSFGGTDEKLF